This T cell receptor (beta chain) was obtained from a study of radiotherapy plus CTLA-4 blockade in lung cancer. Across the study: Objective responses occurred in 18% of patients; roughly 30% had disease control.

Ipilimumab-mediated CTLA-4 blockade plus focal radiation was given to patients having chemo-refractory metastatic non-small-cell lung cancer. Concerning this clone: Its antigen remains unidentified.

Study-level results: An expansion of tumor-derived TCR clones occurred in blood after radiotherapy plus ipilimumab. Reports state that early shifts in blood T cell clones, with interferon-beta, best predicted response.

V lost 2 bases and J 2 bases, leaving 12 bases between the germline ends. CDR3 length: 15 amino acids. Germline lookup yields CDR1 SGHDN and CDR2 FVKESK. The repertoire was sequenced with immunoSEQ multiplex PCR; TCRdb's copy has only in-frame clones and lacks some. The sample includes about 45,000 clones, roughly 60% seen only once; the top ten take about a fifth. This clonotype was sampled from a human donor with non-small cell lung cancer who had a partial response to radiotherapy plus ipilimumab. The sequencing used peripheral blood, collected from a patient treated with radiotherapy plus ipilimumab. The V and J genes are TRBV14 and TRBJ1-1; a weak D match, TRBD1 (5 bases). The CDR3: CASSQYGGSNTEAFF. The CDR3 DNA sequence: TGTGCCAGCAGCCAATACGGGGGGAGTAACACTGAAGCTTTCTTT.